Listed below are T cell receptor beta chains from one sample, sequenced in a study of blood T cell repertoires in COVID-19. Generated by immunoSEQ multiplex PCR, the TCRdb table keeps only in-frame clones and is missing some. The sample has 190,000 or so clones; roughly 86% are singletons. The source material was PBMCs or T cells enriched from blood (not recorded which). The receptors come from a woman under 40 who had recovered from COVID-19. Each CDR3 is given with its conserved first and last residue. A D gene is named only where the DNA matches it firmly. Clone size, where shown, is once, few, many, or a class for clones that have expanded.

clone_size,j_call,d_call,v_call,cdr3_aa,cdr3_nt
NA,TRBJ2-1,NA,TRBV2,CAREEQGSYNEQFF,TGTGCCAGAGAGGAACAGGGCTCCTACAATGAGCAGTTCTTC
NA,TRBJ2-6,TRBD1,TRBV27,CASSLTGGNGANVLTF,TGTGCCAGCAGTTTAACAGGGGGAAATGGGGCCAACGTCCTGACTTTC
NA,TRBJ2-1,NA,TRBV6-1,CASSEDLSSYNEQFF,TGTGCCAGCAGTGAGGACTTGAGCTCCTACAATGAGCAGTTCTTC
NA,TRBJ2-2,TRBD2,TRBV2,CASKGGSVKSGELFF,TGTGCCAGCAAAGGCGGGAGCGTCAAGTCCGGGGAGCTGTTTTTT
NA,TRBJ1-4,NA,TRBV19,CASSIPGATNEKLFF,TGTGCCAGTAGTATCCCAGGGGCAACTAATGAAAAACTGTTTTTT
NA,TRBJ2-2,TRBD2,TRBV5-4,CASSLRREYGTGELFF,TGTGCCAGCAGCTTGCGGCGGGAGTATGGTACCGGGGAGCTGTTTTTT
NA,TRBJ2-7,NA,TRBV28,CASSRVYEQYF,TGTGCCAGCAGTCGAGTCTACGAGCAGTACTTC
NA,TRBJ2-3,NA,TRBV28,CASRGGQETDTQYF,TGTGCCAGCAGGGGGGGGCAGGAAACAGATACGCAGTATTTT
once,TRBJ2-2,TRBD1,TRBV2,CASRGQGAGTGELFF,TGTGCCAGCAGAGGACAGGGGGCTGGCACCGGGGAGCTGTTTTTT
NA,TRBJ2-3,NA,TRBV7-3,CASSLIGGGTDTQYF,TGTGCCAGCAGCTTAATCGGCGGGGGCACAGATACGCAGTATTTT
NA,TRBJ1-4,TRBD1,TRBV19,CASSYRGLVEKLFF,TGTGCCAGTAGTTACAGGGGGCTGGTTGAAAAACTGTTTTTT
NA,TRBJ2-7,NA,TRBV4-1,CASSQEGQGGYEQYF,TGCGCCAGCAGCCAAGAGGGGCAGGGGGGATACGAGCAGTACTTC
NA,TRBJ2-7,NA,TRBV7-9,CASSTREPTEQYF,TGTGCCAGCAGCACCCGGGAGCCTACAGAGCAGTACTTC
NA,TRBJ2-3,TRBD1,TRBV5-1,CASSFDRGWDTQYF,TGCGCCAGCAGCTTCGACAGGGGCTGGGATACGCAGTATTTT
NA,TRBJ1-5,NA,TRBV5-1,CASSLDGQPNQPQHF,TGCGCCAGCAGCTTGGATGGACAGCCTAATCAGCCCCAGCATTTT
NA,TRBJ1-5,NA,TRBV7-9,CASSLAPGEGDQPQHF,TGTGCCAGCAGCTTAGCTCCAGGGGAAGGGGATCAGCCCCAGCATTTT
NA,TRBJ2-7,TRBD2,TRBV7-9,CASSLDGSGTQYF,TGTGCCAGCAGCTTAGATGGTAGCGGGACGCAGTACTTC
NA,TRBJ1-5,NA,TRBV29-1,CSANSGSDQPQHF,TGCAGCGCCAACTCCGGTTCTGATCAGCCCCAGCATTTT
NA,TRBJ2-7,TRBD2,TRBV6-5,CASRLSGMGEQYF,TGTGCCAGCAGACTTAGCGGGATGGGGGAGCAGTACTTC
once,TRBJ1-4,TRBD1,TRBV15,CATSRGDRDEKLFF,TGTGCCACCAGCAGAGGGGACAGGGATGAAAAACTGTTTTTT
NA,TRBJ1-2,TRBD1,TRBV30,CAWNDRGVWNGYTF,TGTGCCTGGAACGACAGGGGCGTGTGGAATGGCTACACCTTC
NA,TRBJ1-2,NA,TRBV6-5,CASRVGGGNYGYTF,TGTGCCAGCAGAGTTGGGGGGGGAAACTATGGCTACACCTTC
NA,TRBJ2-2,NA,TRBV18,CASSGTSKNTGELFF,TGTGCCAGCTCCGGGACTTCAAAGAACACCGGGGAGCTGTTTTTT
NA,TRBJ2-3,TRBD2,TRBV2,CASSEPASGSRTDTQYF,TGTGCCAGCAGCGAGCCTGCTAGCGGGAGCAGGACAGATACGCAGTATTTT
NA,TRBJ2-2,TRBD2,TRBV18,CASSPMTSMTGELFF,TGTGCCAGCTCACCAATGACTAGCATGACCGGGGAGCTGTTTTTT
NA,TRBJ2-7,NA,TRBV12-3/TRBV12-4,CASRLNSFGEQYF,TGTGCCAGCAGACTTAACAGCTTTGGGGAGCAGTACTTC
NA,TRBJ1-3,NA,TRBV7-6,CASSLGQPSGNTIYF,TGTGCCAGCAGCTTAGGACAGCCCTCTGGAAACACCATATATTTT
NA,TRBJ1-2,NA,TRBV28,CASSLSSGGPYTF,TGTGCCAGCAGTTTATCATCTGGAGGACCATACACCTTC
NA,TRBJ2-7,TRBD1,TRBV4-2,CASSRPGTEIYEQYF,TGTGCCAGCAGCCGCCCCGGGACAGAAATCTACGAGCAGTACTTC
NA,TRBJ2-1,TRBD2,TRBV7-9,CASSLVPAGGVEQFF,TGTGCCAGCAGCTTAGTTCCAGCGGGAGGGGTTGAGCAGTTCTTC
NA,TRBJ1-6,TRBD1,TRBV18,CATRTGYNSPLHF,TGTGCCACCCGGACAGGGTATAATTCACCCCTCCACTTT
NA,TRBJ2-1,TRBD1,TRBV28,CASSSSRGQGSYNEQFF,TGTGCCAGCAGTTCAAGCCGTGGACAGGGCTCCTACAATGAGCAGTTCTTC
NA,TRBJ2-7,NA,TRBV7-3,CASSYDRSYEQYF,TGTGCCAGCAGTTATGACAGGTCCTACGAGCAGTACTTC
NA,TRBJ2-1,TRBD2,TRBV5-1,CASSLEASGYYNEQFF,TGCGCCAGCAGCTTGGAGGCTAGCGGGTACTACAATGAGCAGTTCTTC
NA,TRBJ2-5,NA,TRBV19,CASSIATNPGETQYF,TGTGCCAGTAGTATCGCGACAAACCCAGGGGAGACCCAGTACTTC
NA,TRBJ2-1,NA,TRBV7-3,CASSLSAGNNEQFF,TGTGCCAGCAGCTTGTCCGCAGGGAACAATGAGCAGTTCTTC
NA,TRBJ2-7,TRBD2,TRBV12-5,CARPPEREGSYEQYF,TGTGCTAGGCCCCCCGAGCGGGAGGGCTCCTACGAGCAGTACTTC
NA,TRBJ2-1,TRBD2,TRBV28,CASSLGTSGYNEQFF,TGTGCCAGCAGTCTAGGGACTAGCGGGTACAATGAGCAGTTCTTC
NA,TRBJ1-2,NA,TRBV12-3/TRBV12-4,CASSFGQGGYTF,TGTGCCAGCAGTTTTGGTCAGGGTGGCTACACCTTC
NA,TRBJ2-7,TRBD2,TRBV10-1,CASSESGTSRSYEQYF,TGCGCCAGCAGTGAGTCGGGGACTAGCAGATCATACGAGCAGTACTTC
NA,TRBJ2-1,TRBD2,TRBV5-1,CASFRDYPSNEQFF,TGCGCCAGCTTCCGGGACTACCCCTCCAATGAGCAGTTCTTC
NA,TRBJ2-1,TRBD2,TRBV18,CASSPVGLAGVYNEQFF,TGTGCCAGCTCACCAGTGGGACTAGCGGGAGTCTACAATGAGCAGTTCTTC
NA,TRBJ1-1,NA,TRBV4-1,CASSQEFRGITEAFF,TGCGCCAGCAGCCAAGAGTTTAGAGGGATCACTGAAGCTTTCTTT
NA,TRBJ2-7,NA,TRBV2,CASSESRVEQYF,TGTGCCAGCAGTGAATCCAGGGTCGAGCAGTACTTC
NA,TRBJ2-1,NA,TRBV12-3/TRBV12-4,CASSLLEEQFF,TGTGCCAGCAGTTTACTAGAGGAGCAGTTCTTC
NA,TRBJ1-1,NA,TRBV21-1,CATVQVVLFTEAFF,TGTGCCACCGTACAAGTGGTCCTCTTCACTGAAGCTTTCTTT
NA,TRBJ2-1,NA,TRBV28,CASSLRGGEYSYNEQFF,TGTGCCAGCAGTTTGCGAGGAGGGGAATACTCCTACAATGAGCAGTTCTTC
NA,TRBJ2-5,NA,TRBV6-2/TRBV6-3,CASSYEGVTSRETQYF,TGTGCCAGCAGTTACGAAGGTGTCACTAGCAGGGAGACCCAGTACTTC